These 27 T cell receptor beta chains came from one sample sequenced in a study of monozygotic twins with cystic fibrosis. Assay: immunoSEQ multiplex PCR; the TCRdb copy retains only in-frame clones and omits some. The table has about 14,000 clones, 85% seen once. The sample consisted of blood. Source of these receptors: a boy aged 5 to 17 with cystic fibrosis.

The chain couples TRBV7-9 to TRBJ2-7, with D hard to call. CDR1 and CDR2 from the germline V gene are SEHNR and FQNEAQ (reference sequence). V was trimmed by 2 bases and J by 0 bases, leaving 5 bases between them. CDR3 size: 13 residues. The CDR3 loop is CASSLFSSYEQYF. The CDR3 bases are TGTGCCAGCAGCTTATTTTCCTCCTACGAGCAGTACTTC. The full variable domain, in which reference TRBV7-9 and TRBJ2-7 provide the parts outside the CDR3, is DTGVSQNPRHKITKRGQNVTFRCDPISEHNRLYWYRQTLGQGPEFLTYFQNEAQLEKSRLLSDRFSAERPKGSFSTLEIQRTEQGDSAMYLCASSLFSSYEQYFGPGTRLTVT.

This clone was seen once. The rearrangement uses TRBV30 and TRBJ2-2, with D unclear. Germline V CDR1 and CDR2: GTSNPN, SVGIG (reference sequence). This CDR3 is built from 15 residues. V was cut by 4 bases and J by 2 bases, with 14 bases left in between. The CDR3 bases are TGTGCCTGGACTTGGCGGAGCCCAAACACCGGGGAGCTGTTTTTT. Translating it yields CAWTWRSPNTGELFF.

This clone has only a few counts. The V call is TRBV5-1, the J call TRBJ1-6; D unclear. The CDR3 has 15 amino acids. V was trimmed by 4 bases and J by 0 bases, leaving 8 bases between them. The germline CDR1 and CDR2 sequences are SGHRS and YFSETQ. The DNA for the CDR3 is TGCGCCAGCAGCCAAGGAAGCTCCTATAATTCACCCCTCCACTTT. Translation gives CASSQGSSYNSPLHF.

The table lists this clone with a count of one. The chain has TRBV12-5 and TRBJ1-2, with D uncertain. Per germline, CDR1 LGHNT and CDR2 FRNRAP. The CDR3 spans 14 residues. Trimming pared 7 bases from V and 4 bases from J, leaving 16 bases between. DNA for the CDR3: TGTGCTAGTGTGTCGGCGGAGGATCCCTATGGCTACACCTTC. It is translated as CASVSAEDPYGYTF.

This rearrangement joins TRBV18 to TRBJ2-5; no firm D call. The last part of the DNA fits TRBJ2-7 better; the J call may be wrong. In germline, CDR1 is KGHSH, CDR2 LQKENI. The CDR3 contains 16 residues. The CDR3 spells CASSPRQLLPTYEQYF. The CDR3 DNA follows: TGTGCCAGCTCACCACGTCAGCTACTACCCACCTACGAGCAGTACTTC.

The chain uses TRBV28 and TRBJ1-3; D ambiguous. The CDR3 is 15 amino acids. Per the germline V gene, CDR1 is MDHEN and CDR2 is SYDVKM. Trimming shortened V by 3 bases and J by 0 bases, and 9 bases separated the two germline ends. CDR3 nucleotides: TGTGCCAGCAGTTTGGTGACCGACTCTGGAAACACCATATATTTT. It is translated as CASSLVTDSGNTIYF.

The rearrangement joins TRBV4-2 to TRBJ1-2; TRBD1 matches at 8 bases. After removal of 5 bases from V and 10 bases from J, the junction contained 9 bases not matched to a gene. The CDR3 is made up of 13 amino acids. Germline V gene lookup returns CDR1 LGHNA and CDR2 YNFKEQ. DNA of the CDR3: TGTGCCAGCAGCTACGGACAGGGAGCGTACTACACCTTC. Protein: CASSYGQGAYYTF.

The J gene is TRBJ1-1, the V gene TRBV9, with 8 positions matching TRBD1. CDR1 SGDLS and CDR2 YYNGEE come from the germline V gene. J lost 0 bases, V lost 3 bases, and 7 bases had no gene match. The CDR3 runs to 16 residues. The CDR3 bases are TGTGCCAGCAGCGCAGGGACAGGCACCATGAACACTGAAGCTTTCTTT. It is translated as CASSAGTGTMNTEAFF.

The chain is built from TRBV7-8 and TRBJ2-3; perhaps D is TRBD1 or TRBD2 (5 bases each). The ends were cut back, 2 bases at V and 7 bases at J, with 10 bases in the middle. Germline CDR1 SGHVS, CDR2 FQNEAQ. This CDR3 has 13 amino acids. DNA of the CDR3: TGTGCCAGCAGCTTATCCGGGGCCAATACGCAGTATTTT. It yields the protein CASSLSGANTQYF.

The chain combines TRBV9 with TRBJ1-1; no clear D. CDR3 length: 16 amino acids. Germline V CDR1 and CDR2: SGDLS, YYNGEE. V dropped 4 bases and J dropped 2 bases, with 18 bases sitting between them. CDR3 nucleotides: TGTGCCAGCAGCCCCGAACGCTCGGACTTAAACACTGAAGCTTTCTTT. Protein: CASSPERSDLNTEAFF.

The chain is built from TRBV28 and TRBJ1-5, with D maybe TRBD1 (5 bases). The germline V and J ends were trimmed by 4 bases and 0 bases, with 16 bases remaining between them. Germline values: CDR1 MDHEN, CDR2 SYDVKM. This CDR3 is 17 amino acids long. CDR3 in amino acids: CASSWETGGDSNQPQHF. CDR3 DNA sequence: TGTGCCAGCAGTTGGGAAACTGGGGGGGATAGCAATCAGCCCCAGCATTTT.

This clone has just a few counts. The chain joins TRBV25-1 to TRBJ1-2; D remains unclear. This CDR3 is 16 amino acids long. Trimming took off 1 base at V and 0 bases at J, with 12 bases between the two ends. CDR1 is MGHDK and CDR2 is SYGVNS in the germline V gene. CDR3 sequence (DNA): TGTGCCAGCAGTGAATCGCTGGGAACAACTAACTATGGCTACACCTTC. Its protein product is CASSESLGTTNYGYTF.

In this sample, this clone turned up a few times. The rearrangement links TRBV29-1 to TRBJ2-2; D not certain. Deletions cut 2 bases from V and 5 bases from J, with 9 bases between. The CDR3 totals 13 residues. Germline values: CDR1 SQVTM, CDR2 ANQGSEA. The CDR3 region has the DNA TGCAGCGTTGAAATGCAATATACCGGGGAGCTGTTTTTT. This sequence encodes CSVEMQYTGELFF.

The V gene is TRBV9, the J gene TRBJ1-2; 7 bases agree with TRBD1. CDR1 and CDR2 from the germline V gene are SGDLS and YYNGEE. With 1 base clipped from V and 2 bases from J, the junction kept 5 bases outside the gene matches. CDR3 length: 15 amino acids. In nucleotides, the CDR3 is TGTGCCAGCAGCGTATATACGGGACAGAACTATGGCTACACCTTC. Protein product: CASSVYTGQNYGYTF.

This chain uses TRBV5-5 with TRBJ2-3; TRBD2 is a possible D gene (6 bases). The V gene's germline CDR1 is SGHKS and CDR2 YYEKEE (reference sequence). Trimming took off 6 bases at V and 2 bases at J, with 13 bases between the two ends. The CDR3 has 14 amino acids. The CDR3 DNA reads TGTGCCAGCACCGGGACTCGCTACACAGATACGCAGTATTTT. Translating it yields CASTGTRYTDTQYF. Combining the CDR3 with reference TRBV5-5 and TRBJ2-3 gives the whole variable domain DAGVTQSPTHLIKTRGQQVTLRCSPISGHKSVSWYQQVLGQGPQFIFQYYEKEERGRGNFPDRFSARQFPNYSSELNVNALLLGDSALYLCASTGTRYTDTQYFGPGTRLTVL.

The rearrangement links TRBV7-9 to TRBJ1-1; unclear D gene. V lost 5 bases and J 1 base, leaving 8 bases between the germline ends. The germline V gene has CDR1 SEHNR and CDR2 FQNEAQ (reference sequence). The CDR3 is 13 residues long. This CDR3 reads CASSLTWNTEAFF. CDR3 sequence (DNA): TGTGCCAGCAGCCTGACCTGGAACACTGAAGCTTTCTTT.

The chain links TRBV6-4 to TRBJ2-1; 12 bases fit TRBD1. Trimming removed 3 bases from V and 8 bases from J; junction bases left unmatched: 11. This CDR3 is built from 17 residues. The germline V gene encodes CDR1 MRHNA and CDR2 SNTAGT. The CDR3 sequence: CASSDTNRDRGLDEQFF. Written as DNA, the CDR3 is TGTGCCAGCAGTGATACCAACCGGGACAGGGGGCTGGATGAGCAGTTCTTC.

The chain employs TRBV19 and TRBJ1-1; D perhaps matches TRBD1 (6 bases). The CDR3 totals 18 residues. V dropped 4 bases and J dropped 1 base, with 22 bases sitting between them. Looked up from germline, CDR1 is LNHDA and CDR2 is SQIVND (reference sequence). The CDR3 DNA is TGTGCCAGTAGTAAGGGGGTAGGGGACGCCGCAAAGAACACTGAAGCTTTCTTT. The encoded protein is CASSKGVGDAAKNTEAFF. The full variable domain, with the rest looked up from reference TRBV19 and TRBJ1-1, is DGGITQSPKYLFRKEGQNVTLSCEQNLNHDAMYWYRQDPGQGLRLIYYSQIVNDFQKGDIAEGYSVSREKKESFPLTVTSAQKNPTAFYLCASSKGVGDAAKNTEAFFGQGTRLTVV.

The CDR3 DNA reads as TGTGCCAGCAGTGAAGCTAGCGGGAGCACCGGGGAGCTGTTTTTT. This sequence encodes CASSEASGSTGELFF. This chain links TRBV6-1 with TRBJ2-2; 9 positions match TRBD2. Germline V gene sequence: CDR1 MNHNS, CDR2 SASEGT. This CDR3 is built from 15 residues. The ends lost 0 bases at V and 4 bases at J; junction bases unmatched: 0.

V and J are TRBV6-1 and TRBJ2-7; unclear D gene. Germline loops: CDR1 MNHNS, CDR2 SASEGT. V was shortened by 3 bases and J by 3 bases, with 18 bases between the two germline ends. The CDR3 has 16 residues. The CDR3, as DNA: TGTGCCAGCAGTGACTGGCTTGGGCCCGCCGTCTACGAGCAGTACTTC. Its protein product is CASSDWLGPAVYEQYF.

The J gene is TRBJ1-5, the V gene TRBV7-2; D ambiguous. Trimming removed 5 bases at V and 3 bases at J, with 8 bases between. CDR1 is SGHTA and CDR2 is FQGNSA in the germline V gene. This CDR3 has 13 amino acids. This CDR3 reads CASSAGPNQPQHF. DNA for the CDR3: TGTGCCAGCAGCGCGGGCCCCAATCAGCCCCAGCATTTT.

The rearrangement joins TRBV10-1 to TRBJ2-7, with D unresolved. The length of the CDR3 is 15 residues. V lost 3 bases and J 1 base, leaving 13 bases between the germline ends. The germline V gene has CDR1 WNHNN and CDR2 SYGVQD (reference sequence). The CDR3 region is CASSENPIQSYEQYF. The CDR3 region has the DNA TGCGCCAGCAGTGAAAACCCGATCCAATCCTACGAGCAGTACTTC.

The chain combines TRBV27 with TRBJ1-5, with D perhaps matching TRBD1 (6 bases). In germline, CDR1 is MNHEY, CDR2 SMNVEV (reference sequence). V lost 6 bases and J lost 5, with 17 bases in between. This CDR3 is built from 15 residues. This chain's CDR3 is CASSRDPGGDQPQHF. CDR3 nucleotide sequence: TGTGCCAGCAGCCGGGACCCCGGGGGCGATCAGCCCCAGCATTTT.

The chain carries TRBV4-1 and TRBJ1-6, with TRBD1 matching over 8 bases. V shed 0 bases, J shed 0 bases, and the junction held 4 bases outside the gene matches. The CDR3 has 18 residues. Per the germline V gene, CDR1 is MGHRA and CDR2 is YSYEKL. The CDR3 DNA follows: TGCGCCAGCAGCCAAGATGGGGACAGGAGCTCCTATAATTCACCCCTCCACTTT. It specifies CASSQDGDRSSYNSPLHF.

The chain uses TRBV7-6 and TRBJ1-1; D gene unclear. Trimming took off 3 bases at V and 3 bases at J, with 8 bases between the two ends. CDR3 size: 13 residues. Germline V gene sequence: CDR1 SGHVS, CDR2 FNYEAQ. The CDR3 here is CASSFRTDTEAFF. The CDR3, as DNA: TGTGCCAGCAGCTTTCGGACCGACACTGAAGCTTTCTTT.

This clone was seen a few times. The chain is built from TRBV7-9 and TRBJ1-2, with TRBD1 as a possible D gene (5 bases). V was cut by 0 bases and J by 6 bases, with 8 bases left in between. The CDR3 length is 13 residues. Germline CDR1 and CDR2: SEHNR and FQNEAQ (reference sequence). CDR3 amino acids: CASSLAQGHGYTF. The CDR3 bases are TGTGCCAGCAGCTTAGCCCAGGGACATGGCTACACCTTC.

The CDR3 protein is CASSYGGRADTEAFF. Here the CDR3 DNA reads TGTGCCAGCAGTTACGGAGGCAGGGCTGACACTGAAGCTTTCTTT. The V gene is TRBV6-6, the J gene TRBJ1-1; TRBD1 might be the D (5 bases). V was cut by 2 bases and J by 3 bases, with 13 bases left in between. This CDR3 spans 15 amino acids. Germline V CDR1 and CDR2: MNHNY, SVGAGI (reference sequence).